Reported below is one T cell receptor beta chain. Its antigen has not been determined. The junction differs from germline at one of its ends, possibly a read error. RNA was isolated from bulk, unsorted tissue, and RNA quality was assessed with a NanoDrop ND-1000 and an Agilent 2100. Donors were newly diagnosed lung cancer patients admitted for thoracic surgery in China between August and November 2014, without prior chemotherapy. Patients who had received previous radiotherapy or chemotherapy, or who had another concurrent cancer, were excluded from the study. Pieces of surgical tissue measuring about 1-2 cm3 were kept in RNAlater solution and held at -80 degrees C until needed. The CDR3 starts with the cysteine, ends with the phenylalanine, and has 15 residues. The read is trimmed to its CDR3 DNA, 45 bases read in frame from base 1. From a lookup of the germline V gene (reference sequence), CDR1 and CDR2 are SGHKS and YYEKEE.

This record comes from a study of tumor and adjacent non-tumor tissue in lung cancer (dated by TCRdb to 2017 to 2018). The study in broad terms: Of the cohort, some 12 patients had adenocarcinoma, 2 had squamous cell carcinoma and 1 had small cell lung cancer. Among the approximately 15 patients, ages ranged from roughly 31 to 76 years, roughly 10 were men and 5 were women, and disease was TNM stage I to III. Sequencing generated a total of 95 million to 150 million productive TCRbeta reads, averaging roughly 4.3 million reads per sample. The study compared bulk TCRbeta repertoires from lung tumor tissue and matched distant non-tumor lung tissue of about 15 lung cancer patients. TCRbeta CDR3 sequencing was performed on roughly 32 paired specimens, with one tumor sample and one normal lung sample collected per patient. Study-wide findings and limitations: The sequencing platform is not named in the methods, and unique molecular identifiers are not mentioned. Tumor tissue showed significantly higher TCR diversity (inverse Simpson) than normal lung tissue, at about 400 vs 150 (P = 0.0075, Mann-Whitney U test). Significantly higher TCR diversity was found in younger patients, and higher tumor TCR diversity was associated with shorter overall and disease-free survival. With only roughly 14 patients in the cohort, the authors noted that larger samples and more detailed clinical data are needed. The top 100 clones accounted for a significantly larger cumulative portion of the repertoire in normal lung than in tumor tissue. Peripheral blood was not sequenced, so blood TCRbeta repertoires in these lung cancer patients were not examined.

Libraries came from multiplex PCR. Data came from an Illumina HiSeq 2500. TCRbeta libraries were constructed through three rounds of nested PCR with primers (Table S4) according to protocols modified from ARM-PCR. Before sequencing, PCR products of 200-500 bp were cut from the gel and purified using the QIAquick gel extraction kit. Per the authors' processing: Reads were cleaned with Trimmomatic, merged with FLASH into complete CDR3 sequences, and assigned to V(D)J germline segments with MiTCR. Clonal diversity was calculated as the inverse Simpson's index using VDJtools. Productive reads were defined as in-frame sequences without a premature stop codon. The raw public reads went through TCRdb reprocessing: fastp at Q25, MiXCR clone calling, in-frame beta chains kept. For every CDR3 protein sequence, its rows merge into one entry that carries the most common genes and DNA. The V and J calls and clone size come from TCRdb's table, not from the authors' own analysis. This sample comprises 120,000 or so distinct CDR3 sequences, 66% of them detected only once. The biggest ten clones account for around 13% of the sample.

The TCR originated in a man aged 30 to 39 with non-small cell lung cancer. This receptor chain uses TRBV5-5 and TRBJ1-4, and the D gene may be TRBD1, 6 bases matching. The specimen was lung tumor tissue. In nucleotide form, the sequence is TGTGGCAGCAGCTTGACAGGTTCAACTAATGAAAAACTGTTTTTT. It is translated as CGSSLTGSTNEKLFF.